The clone carrying this TCR beta chain has just one count. What it binds is not known. The data are from a study of graft-versus-host responses after intestinal transplantation. Study-level background: Anti-thymocyte globulin induction, then tacrolimus and steroids for about three years, went to all recipients. Study-wide results and caveats: Peak circulating GvH clone levels were associated with early post-transplant HvG declines. The recipient marrow held GvH clones, and some of them showed up first in ileum or blood.

Germline V CDR1 and CDR2: MNHNS, SASEGT. V was pared by 3 bases and J by 3 bases, with 8 bases between. This CDR3 has 13 amino acids. The method was immunoSEQ multiplex PCR; TCRdb's version includes in-frame clones alone and lacks a portion of them. The sample lists approximately 100,000 clones, approximately 94% occurring once. The chain carries TRBV6-1 and TRBJ1-2; D ambiguous. The source is a human donor who received an intestinal transplant. The sequences come from unstimulated CD8+ T cells sorted from spleen or lymph node cells, collected before intestinal transplant. This chain's CDR3 is CASSELRDYGYTF. The CDR3 DNA follows: TGTGCCAGCAGTGAGTTACGAGACTATGGCTACACCTTC.